Listed below are T cell receptor beta chains from one sample, sequenced in a study of shared clonotypes between healthy human individuals. Clones were sequenced by immunoSEQ multiplex PCR, and TCRdb holds only the in-frame ones, with some missing. The sample holds about 2,100,000 clones; approximately 94% are singletons and the top ten take about 1.8%. Sequencing used naive CD8+ T cells from PBMCs. All receptors come from a young man in good health. Some clones in this sample may be carry-over from other donors' samples. Each CDR3 is given with its conserved first and last residue. Fields, in order: clone size, V gene, D gene, J gene, CDR3 protein, CDR3 DNA. A D gene is named only where the DNA matches it firmly. Size is stated for part of the rows, as once, few or many counts, or as a class when the clone is expanded.

>.|TRBV28|.|TRBJ2-3
CASSLMTKPGTDTQYF
TGTGCCAGCAGTTTAATGACTAAACCGGGCACAGATACGCAGTATTTT
>.|TRBV19|TRBD1|TRBJ2-2
CASSNRTGNGAGELFF
TGTGCCAGTAGTAATCGGACAGGGAATGGGGCCGGGGAGCTGTTTTTT
>.|TRBV5-1|.|TRBJ2-7
CASRPTAASGYEQYF
TGCGCCAGCAGACCCACGGCAGCAAGCGGCTACGAGCAGTACTTC
>.|TRBV11-2|TRBD1|TRBJ1-1
CASSTGQGRGANTEAFF
TGTGCCAGCAGCACCGGACAGGGTCGGGGGGCGAACACTGAAGCTTTCTTT
>.|TRBV19|TRBD2|TRBJ2-2
CASSIDSFREGLNTGELFF
TGTGCCAGTAGTATAGATAGTTTTCGGGAGGGCTTGAACACCGGGGAGCTGTTTTTT
>few|TRBV30|.|TRBJ1-1
CAWSVVGSYTEAFF
TGTGCCTGGAGTGTGGTGGGGAGTTACACTGAAGCTTTCTTT
>.|TRBV19|TRBD1|TRBJ1-1
CASSIWTGDTEAFF
TGTGCCAGTAGTATCTGGACAGGGGACACTGAAGCTTTCTTT
>once|TRBV7-9|TRBD2|TRBJ2-5
CASSVTGTSGGETQYF
TGTGCCAGCAGCGTAACCGGGACTAGCGGGGGAGAGACCCAGTACTTC
>.|TRBV6-1|TRBD1|TRBJ1-2
CASSPIYGQGYGYTF
TGTGCCAGCAGTCCGATCTATGGACAGGGGTATGGCTACACCTTC
>.|TRBV15|.|TRBJ2-2
CATSRKGLDTGELFF
TGTGCCACCAGCAGGAAAGGGTTGGACACCGGGGAGCTGTTTTTT
>.|TRBV27|.|TRBJ2-1
CASSMRPGRSTNNEQFF
TGTGCCAGCAGTATGCGACCGGGACGGAGTACGAACAATGAGCAGTTCTTC
>.|TRBV14|.|TRBJ2-2
CASSQFPTGELFF
TGTGCCAGCAGCCAATTCCCGACCGGGGAGCTGTTTTTT
>.|TRBV5-6|TRBD1|TRBJ2-1
CASSPTGDHEQFF
TGTGCCAGCAGCCCCACAGGGGACCATGAGCAGTTCTTC
>.|TRBV10-3|.|TRBJ2-5
CAISEVSSDQETQYF
TGTGCCATCAGTGAGGTGTCTAGCGACCAAGAGACCCAGTACTTC
>.|TRBV5-1|TRBD1|TRBJ2-1
CASSPGTGGPYNEQFF
TGCGCCAGCAGCCCGGGGACAGGGGGCCCATACAATGAGCAGTTCTTC
>.|TRBV30|.|TRBJ2-6
CAWTLDPSSLTF
TGTGCCTGGACCTTGGACCCGTCGAGCTTGACTTTC
>once|TRBV4-2|.|TRBJ1-5
CASSLGNNQPQHF
TGTGCCAGCAGCCTAGGGAATAATCAGCCCCAGCATTTT
>.|TRBV9|.|TRBJ1-5
CASSPAGGNQPQHF
TGTGCCAGCAGTCCGGCCGGGGGGAATCAGCCCCAGCATTTT
>.|TRBV19|.|TRBJ1-1
CASNTGWTEAFF
TGTGCCAGTAATACAGGGTGGACTGAAGCTTTCTTT
>.|TRBV29-1|.|TRBJ2-7
CSVEGQAPYEQYF
TGCAGCGTTGAAGGGCAGGCCCCCTACGAGCAGTACTTC
>.|TRBV9|.|TRBJ2-5
CASSADEETQYF
TGTGCCAGCAGCGCAGACGAAGAGACCCAGTACTTC
>few|TRBV28|TRBD1|TRBJ1-2
CASSEQGPYGYTF
TGTGCCAGCAGCGAACAGGGGCCCTATGGCTACACCTTC
>.|TRBV12-5|.|TRBJ2-1
CASGLATPTGMGIEQFF
TGTGCTAGTGGTTTGGCGACCCCGACTGGAATGGGAATTGAGCAGTTCTTC
>.|TRBV7-2|.|TRBJ1-1
CASSPRLANTEAFF
TGTGCCAGCAGTCCCCGCCTAGCGAACACTGAAGCTTTCTTT
>.|TRBV7-9|TRBD1|TRBJ2-1
CASSPGTGRGYNEQFF
TGTGCCAGCAGCCCCGGGACAGGGCGAGGCTACAATGAGCAGTTCTTC